These 6 T cell receptor beta chains share one sample of origin, sequenced in a study of cytomegalovirus exposure and HLA in healthy donors. Amplification used 60 Vbeta primers and 13 Jbeta primers. Profiling relied on immunoSEQ multiplex PCR, and the TCRdb table lists in-frame clones only, not all of them. The table records approximately 140,000 clones, about 75% of them present only once. The sample was PBMCs. The receptors come from a man aged 18 to 29 in good health and CMV-seronegative.

This clone was seen only once. The CDR3 nucleotides read TGTGCCAGCAGTGAACCTTCGCCAGGGAACACTGAAGCTTTCTTT. This encodes CASSEPSPGNTEAFF. This chain links TRBV25-1 with TRBJ1-1; D call uncertain. CDR3 length: 15 residues. The germline CDR1 and CDR2 sequences are MGHDK and SYGVNS. V was shortened by 2 bases and J by 1 base, with 11 bases between the two germline ends.

This chain links TRBV28 with TRBJ2-3; 7 nucleotides agree with TRBD1. CDR1 is MDHEN and CDR2 is SYDVKM in the germline V gene. The CDR3 has 15 residues. V gave up 6 bases and J gave up 3 bases; unmatched junction bases: 9. The CDR3 loop reads CASSPGTALTDTQYF. The CDR3 DNA reads TGTGCCAGCAGCCCCGGGACAGCCCTAACAGATACGCAGTATTTT.

This chain joins TRBV14 and TRBJ2-3; no clear D gene. Trimming took 1 base from V and 5 from J, leaving 4 bases between them. Germline CDR1 and CDR2: SGHDN and FVKESK. This CDR3 is built from 12 residues. The CDR3 loop is CASSQVRDTQYF. The CDR3 DNA reads as TGTGCCAGCAGCCAAGTCAGAGATACGCAGTATTTT.

This clone appeared a few times. The rearrangement uses TRBV15 and TRBJ2-1; TRBD2 matches 12 bases. The V and J ends lost 3 bases and 6 bases, in that order; junction bases with no gene match: 3. CDR1 LNHNV and CDR2 YYDKDF come from the germline V gene (reference sequence). The CDR3 runs to 15 residues. The CDR3 reads CATSSPGLAGNEQFF. In nucleotides, the CDR3 is TGTGCCACCAGCAGCCCGGGACTAGCGGGCAATGAGCAGTTCTTC.

The V gene is TRBV19, the J gene TRBJ2-1, with 14 nucleotides matching TRBD2. CDR1 and CDR2 from the germline V gene are LNHDA and SQIVND (reference sequence). Trimming cost V 7 bases and J 3 bases; bases outside gene matches: 2. The CDR3 has 15 residues. The CDR3 protein is CASTGTSGGYNEQFF. CDR3 coding DNA: TGTGCCAGTACGGGGACTAGCGGGGGCTACAATGAGCAGTTCTTC.

This sequence joins TRBV5-6 and TRBJ1-6; 7 bases agree with TRBD1. Germline assignment: CDR1 SGHDT and CDR2 YYEEEE. J lost 10 bases, V lost 1 base, and 11 bases had no gene match. The CDR3 sequence is 16 residues long. The CDR3 bases are TGTGCCAGCAGCTTGCTGACAGGGCATAAAGGGTCACCCCTCCACTTT. It specifies CASSLLTGHKGSPLHF.